Below are 22 T cell receptor beta chains sequenced from a single sample in a study of cytomegalovirus exposure and HLA in healthy donors. A multiplex PCR was run with 60 Vbeta primers and 13 Jbeta primers. Libraries were prepared by immunoSEQ multiplex PCR; TCRdb keeps only in-frame clonotypes and omits some of them. This sample has around 86,000 clones; less than 10% occur once, and the top ten carry 2% to 2.5%. The sequenced material came from PBMCs. The receptor set was obtained from a man aged 50 to 60 in good health and CMV-seronegative.

There are a few counts of this clone. This chain links TRBV7-8 with TRBJ2-7; TRBD2 matches at 11 bases. The V gene's germline CDR1 is SGHVS and CDR2 FQNEAQ. The CDR3 covers 14 residues. V lost 6 bases to trimming and J lost 9 bases; unmatched junction nucleotides: 10. The CDR3 is CASRSGTSGEGQYF. The CDR3 nucleotides are TGTGCCAGCAGGTCCGGGACTAGCGGCGAGGGGCAGTACTTC.

There are a few counts of this clone. The rearrangement uses TRBV7-2 and TRBJ1-2; TRBD1 matches at 8 bases. Trimming cost V 7 bases and J 7 bases; bases outside gene matches: 11. Per the germline V gene, CDR1 is SGHTA and CDR2 is FQGNSA. The CDR3 length is 14 residues. The DNA for the CDR3 is TGTGCCAGCAACCCCACAGGGGGTTTGGGTGGCTACACCTTC. Its protein product is CASNPTGGLGGYTF.

This clone came up a few times. The CDR3 coding sequence is TGCGCCAGCAGCTTGGATGAGGGCTCCTACGAGCAGTACTTC. This translates into CASSLDEGSYEQYF. V gene TRBV5-1 combines with J gene TRBJ2-7, with D possibly TRBD2 on 5 matching bases. CDR1 SGHRS and CDR2 YFSETQ come from the germline V gene. CDR3 length: 14 amino acids. V lost 0 bases and J lost 0, with 7 bases in between. Supplemented by reference TRBV5-1 and TRBJ2-7, the full variable domain reads KAGVTQTPRYLIKTRGQQVTLSCSPISGHRSVSWYQQTPGQGLQFLFEYFSETQRNKGNFPGRFSGRQFSNSRSEMNVSTLELGDSALYLCASSLDEGSYEQYFGPGTRLTVT.

This clone was picked up a small number of times. J is TRBJ2-3 and V is TRBV9; 9 nucleotides align to TRBD1. Germline lookup yields CDR1 SGDLS and CDR2 YYNGEE. V was pared by 4 bases and J by 2 bases, with 11 bases of the junction left unmatched. CDR3 size: 17 residues. This CDR3 reads CASSSRDRESPTDTQYF. In nucleotides, the CDR3 is TGTGCCAGCAGCTCCCGGGACAGGGAGTCCCCCACAGATACGCAGTATTTT.

The CDR3 nucleotides are TGCAGCGTTGAAGAACTAGCGTTATACAATGAGCAGTTCTTC. Protein: CSVEELALYNEQFF. The chain is built from TRBV29-1 and TRBJ2-1; TRBD2 matches at 7 bases. This CDR3 is built from 14 residues. Germline V CDR1 and CDR2: SQVTM, ANQGSEA. J gave up 4 bases and V 0 bases, and 3 bases lay outside the gene matches.

This chain links TRBV5-6 with TRBJ2-3; TRBD2 matches 10 bases. After removal of 4 bases from V and 3 bases from J, the junction contained 11 bases not matched to a gene. There are 17 residues in the CDR3. Per germline, CDR1 SGHDT and CDR2 YYEEEE. The CDR3 here is CASSREVAGGPTDTQYF. Here the CDR3 DNA reads TGTGCCAGCAGCCGGGAGGTAGCGGGGGGACCTACAGATACGCAGTATTTT.

This chain connects TRBV19 to TRBJ1-4, with D possibly matching TRBD1 (5 bases). Germline V gene data show CDR1 as LNHDA and CDR2 as SQIVND (reference sequence). The V end was cut by 6 bases, the J end by 7 bases, with 12 bases between. This CDR3 is 13 amino acids long. CDR3 protein: CASSRVVREKLFF. In DNA, the CDR3 is TGTGCCAGTAGCAGGGTAGTTCGTGAAAAACTGTTTTTT.

This clone was recorded a few times. The CDR3 here is CASSEWGQQETQYF. CDR3 DNA sequence: TGTGCCAGCAGTGAATGGGGACAGCAAGAGACCCAGTACTTC. The chain is built from TRBV25-1 and TRBJ2-5; 7 positions match TRBD1. V shed 1 base, J shed 2 bases, and the junction held 1 base outside the gene matches. Germline V gene sequence: CDR1 MGHDK, CDR2 SYGVNS. The CDR3 totals 14 residues. Drawing the rest from reference TRBV25-1 and TRBJ2-5, the complete variable domain is EADIYQTPRYLVIGTGKKITLECSQTMGHDKMYWYQQDPGMELHLIHYSYGVNSTEKGDLSSESTVSRIRTEHFPLTLESARPSHTSQYLCASSEWGQQETQYFGPGTRLLVL.

This chain connects TRBV2 to TRBJ2-3; maybe TRBD1 (6 bases). The CDR3 totals 12 residues. Trimming cost V 6 bases and J 3 bases, with 7 bases left between them. Germline V gene sequence: CDR1 SNHLY, CDR2 FYNNEI. The chain's CDR3 is CASSRGTDTQYF. CDR3 nucleotides: TGTGCCAGCAGCAGGGGAACAGATACGCAGTATTTT. Looking up the rest from reference TRBV2 and TRBJ2-3 gives the full variable domain: EPEVTQTPSHQVTQMGQEVILRCVPISNHLYFYWYRQILGQKVEFLVSFYNNEISEKSEIFDDQFSVERPDGSNFTLKIRSTKLEDSAMYFCASSRGTDTQYFGPGTRLTVL.

Here the CDR3 reads CASSIGVLGLAGGTSTDTQYF. DNA for the CDR3: TGTGCCAGTAGTATAGGCGTTTTGGGACTAGCGGGGGGCACTAGCACAGATACGCAGTATTTT. The chain has TRBV19 and TRBJ2-3; 15 bases agree with TRBD2. This CDR3 has 21 amino acids. V lost 1 base and J lost 0; bases outside the gene matches: 11. Germline V gives CDR1 LNHDA, CDR2 SQIVND (reference sequence). The whole variable domain, remainder taken from reference TRBV19 and TRBJ2-3, is DGGITQSPKYLFRKEGQNVTLSCEQNLNHDAMYWYRQDPGQGLRLIYYSQIVNDFQKGDIAEGYSVSREKKESFPLTVTSAQKNPTAFYLCASSIGVLGLAGGTSTDTQYFGPGTRLTVL.

This clone came up a few times. The chain has TRBV7-8 and TRBJ1-5; perhaps TRBD1 as D (5 bases). CDR1 is SGHVS, CDR2 FQNEAQ, per germline. The length of the CDR3 is 13 residues. With 5 bases removed from V and 3 bases from J, the gap between germline ends came to 8 bases. CDR3 loop: CASSQGFNQPQHF. The CDR3 bases are TGTGCCAGCAGCCAGGGATTCAATCAGCCCCAGCATTTT. Looking up the rest from reference TRBV7-8 and TRBJ1-5 gives the full variable domain: GAGVSQSPRYKVAKRGQDVALRCDPISGHVSLFWYQQALGQGPEFLTYFQNEAQLDKSGLPSDRFFAERPEGSVSTLKIQRTQQEDSAVYLCASSQGFNQPQHFGDGTRLSIL.

The chain couples TRBV28 to TRBJ2-7, with 7 bases matching TRBD1. Trimming took 5 bases from V and 5 from J; bases not matched to a gene: 6. This CDR3 comprises 13 residues. CDR1 and CDR2 from the germline V gene are MDHEN and SYDVKM. This CDR3 is CASSVTGEHEQYF. CDR3 nucleotides: TGTGCCAGCAGTGTCACAGGGGAGCACGAGCAGTACTTC.

CDR3 DNA sequence: TGTGCCAGCATGCCGGGACAGCTCTATGGCTACACCTTC. Its translation: CASMPGQLYGYTF. The chain employs TRBV28 and TRBJ1-2, with 7 bases identical to TRBD1. The germline V gene encodes CDR1 MDHEN and CDR2 SYDVKM. The V gene end was trimmed by 7 bases and the J gene end by 4 bases; junction bases not matched to a gene: 6. The CDR3 has 13 amino acids.

This clone was detected a few times. The rearrangement joins TRBV7-9 to TRBJ1-1; 8 nucleotides agree with TRBD1. The CDR3 extends over 16 amino acids. V lost 5 bases and J lost 4; bases outside the gene matches: 12. Germline V lookup: CDR1 SEHNR, CDR2 FQNEAQ (reference sequence). Here the CDR3 reads CASSPKVGQGGTEAFF. CDR3 bases: TGTGCCAGCAGCCCAAAAGTCGGACAGGGCGGCACTGAAGCTTTCTTT.

Only a few counts were recorded for this clone. The genes are TRBV28 and TRBJ1-6; D possibly corresponds to TRBD1 (5 bases). Germline V lookup: CDR1 MDHEN, CDR2 SYDVKM. V lost 10 bases, J lost 6 bases, and 13 bases lay in between. The length of the CDR3 is 13 residues. The CDR3 sequence is CATRRGLNSPLHF. DNA for the CDR3: TGTGCCACCCGTAGGGGACTTAATTCACCCCTCCACTTT.

This clone occurred a few times. This chain uses TRBV6-1 with TRBJ1-2; 7 nucleotides match TRBD1. V lost 7 bases, J lost 1 base, and 6 bases stayed unmatched. Germline V gives CDR1 MNHNS, CDR2 SASEGT. There are 14 residues in the CDR3. The CDR3 is CASIGQEYNYGYTF. The CDR3 DNA follows: TGTGCCAGCATCGGACAGGAATATAACTATGGCTACACCTTC.

The chain couples TRBV7-9 to TRBJ1-4; 8 bases map to TRBD1. The CDR3 runs to 16 residues. After removal of 4 bases from V and 1 base from J, the junction contained 5 bases not matched to a gene. Germline V gene lookup returns CDR1 SEHNR and CDR2 FQNEAQ (reference sequence). CDR3 amino acids: CASSSRTGQTNEKLFF. In nucleotides, the CDR3 is TGTGCCAGCAGCTCACGGACAGGGCAAACTAATGAAAAACTGTTTTTT.

Worth noting for this clone: The same CDR3 arises from other DNA sequences in this sample as well. Written as DNA, the CDR3 is TGTGCCATCAGCGTCGACAGGGTCCTGGGGGAGCAGTACTTC. Translated, it gives CAISVDRVLGEQYF. The chain carries TRBV10-3 and TRBJ2-7, with 7 bases that match TRBD1. V was pared by 6 bases and J by 7 bases, with 12 bases of the junction left unmatched. CDR1 is ENHRY and CDR2 is SYGVKD in the germline V gene. This CDR3 is 14 amino acids long.

This clone came up a few times. The rearrangement links TRBV7-9 to TRBJ1-4; 12 nucleotides agree with TRBD1. Germline V lookup: CDR1 SEHNR, CDR2 FQNEAQ (reference sequence). The CDR3 length is 14 residues. V shed 5 bases and J 13 bases; nucleotides not matched to a gene: 8. The CDR3 nucleotides read TGTGCCAGCAGCGGAGGGACAGGGGGCTTACGACTGTTTTTT. Its translation is CASSGGTGGLRLFF.

This clone was seen a few times. The rearrangement joins TRBV6-1 to TRBJ1-2, with TRBD1 matching over 7 bases. In germline, CDR1 is MNHNS, CDR2 SASEGT. V lost 3 bases to trimming and J lost 5 bases; unmatched junction nucleotides: 15. There are 17 residues in the CDR3. Written as DNA, the CDR3 is TGTGCCAGCAGTGACCTCCAAGCCAGGGGGATCCTGTATGGCTACACCTTC. Amino acids: CASSDLQARGILYGYTF.

This clone was picked up a small number of times. This sequence joins TRBV27 and TRBJ1-2; TRBD1 is a possible D gene (5 bases). The CDR3 runs to 15 residues. Germline V CDR1 and CDR2: MNHEY, SMNVEV (reference sequence). V dropped 5 bases and J dropped 3 bases, with 16 bases sitting between them. DNA of the CDR3: TGTGCCAGCAGTCTTGGGGCTTTTGGAGACTATGGCTACACCTTC. Translating it yields CASSLGAFGDYGYTF.

The chain joins TRBV6-6 to TRBJ2-7, with TRBD2 identical over 12 bases. The V gene end was trimmed by 0 bases and the J gene end by 7 bases; junction bases not matched to a gene: 4. This CDR3 is 15 amino acids long. Germline V gene sequence: CDR1 MNHNY, CDR2 SVGAGI (reference sequence). The CDR3, as DNA: TGTGCCAGCAGTTACTCACCGGGACTAGCGGGTGAGCAGTACTTC. This encodes CASSYSPGLAGEQYF.